This is a list of T cell receptor beta chains from one sample in a study of T-cell memory formation after mild COVID-19. TCRdb independently ran MiXCR on the 5' RACE reads; one entry per CDR3 protein. The top ten clones hold 12% of a sample with hundreds of thousands of distinct CDR3 sequences, around 27% of them seen once. The sample comprised PBMCs or a T cell subset sorted from them (not recorded which). These receptors were taken from an adult woman who had mild COVID-19 (a few samples of this study predate the infection). Cell type and time point are not known. CDR3s leave out the opening cysteine and the closing phenylalanine or tryptophan. Fields, in order: J gene, V gene, CDR3 protein.

j_call: TRBJ2-3; v_call: TRBV5-1; cdr3_aa: ASSLVAGTSTDTQY
j_call: TRBJ2-7; v_call: TRBV7-3; cdr3_aa: ASSQEGPGPYEQY
j_call: TRBJ2-7; v_call: TRBV18; cdr3_aa: ASSTDSTYEQY
j_call: TRBJ1-2; v_call: TRBV6-5; cdr3_aa: ASTHSGTNYGYT
j_call: TRBJ2-1; v_call: TRBV5-1; cdr3_aa: ASSMGQGSYEQF
j_call: TRBJ2-4; v_call: TRBV2; cdr3_aa: ASESGGINVKNIQY
j_call: TRBJ2-5; v_call: TRBV7-2; cdr3_aa: ASSHAWGRETQY
j_call: TRBJ2-7; v_call: TRBV5-1; cdr3_aa: ASSLNIGQGFDEQY
j_call: TRBJ2-7; v_call: TRBV15; cdr3_aa: ATRSTSGRAWYEQY
j_call: TRBJ2-5; v_call: TRBV24-1; cdr3_aa: ATSDPVEGMETQY
j_call: TRBJ1-5; v_call: TRBV4-2; cdr3_aa: ASSHTTTGGNQPQH
j_call: TRBJ2-1; v_call: TRBV12-3/TRBV12-4; cdr3_aa: ASSLDLSGSEQF
j_call: TRBJ2-1; v_call: TRBV15; cdr3_aa: ATSRDSTGLYNEQF
j_call: TRBJ2-7; v_call: TRBV2; cdr3_aa: ASNSIDWEQY
j_call: TRBJ2-5; v_call: TRBV3-1; cdr3_aa: ASSQDSGLVGWSETQY
j_call: TRBJ2-1; v_call: TRBV3-1; cdr3_aa: ASSLPAGGNEQF
j_call: TRBJ2-1; v_call: TRBV24-1; cdr3_aa: ATRSPSGGNEQF
j_call: TRBJ1-1; v_call: TRBV27; cdr3_aa: ASSLFAGLNTEAF
j_call: TRBJ2-3; v_call: TRBV5-1; cdr3_aa: ASSLDVSGTDTQY
j_call: TRBJ1-2; v_call: TRBV20-1; cdr3_aa: SARDRPYGYT
j_call: TRBJ1-2; v_call: TRBV4-2; cdr3_aa: ASSQDRDTGRHGYT
j_call: TRBJ1-1; v_call: TRBV20-1; cdr3_aa: SARATMNTEAF
j_call: TRBJ1-2; v_call: TRBV3-1; cdr3_aa: ASSQDLGAYGYT
j_call: TRBJ1-2; v_call: TRBV29-1; cdr3_aa: SVRARGANYGYT
j_call: TRBJ2-7; v_call: TRBV18; cdr3_aa: ASSPQLGQATYEQY
j_call: TRBJ2-3; v_call: TRBV3-1; cdr3_aa: ASSQELAGVDTQY
j_call: TRBJ2-5; v_call: TRBV5-1; cdr3_aa: ASTSLAGTEETQY
j_call: TRBJ2-7; v_call: TRBV5-4; cdr3_aa: ASSFAPSYEQY
j_call: TRBJ2-7; v_call: TRBV27; cdr3_aa: ASKLAGEQY
j_call: TRBJ2-7; v_call: TRBV4-3; cdr3_aa: ASSQDADEQY
j_call: TRBJ2-7; v_call: TRBV4-1; cdr3_aa: ASSQDSRFGEQY
j_call: TRBJ1-4; v_call: TRBV12-3/TRBV12-4; cdr3_aa: ASSWGSRNEKLF
j_call: TRBJ1-1; v_call: TRBV4-1; cdr3_aa: ASSHARSNTEAF
j_call: TRBJ2-1; v_call: TRBV24-1; cdr3_aa: ATSDGGQYNEQF
j_call: TRBJ2-1; v_call: TRBV29-1; cdr3_aa: SVELAGGRNEQF
j_call: TRBJ2-3; v_call: TRBV20-1; cdr3_aa: SARDHQTSGLLRRWSTDTQY
j_call: TRBJ1-1; v_call: TRBV7-6; cdr3_aa: ASRRAGAEGDTEAF
j_call: TRBJ1-1; v_call: TRBV6-5; cdr3_aa: ASSYLYRGTGTEAF
j_call: TRBJ2-1; v_call: TRBV19; cdr3_aa: ASSTPGAGASRSSYNEQF
j_call: TRBJ2-3; v_call: TRBV20-1; cdr3_aa: SARDYNGDGDTQY
j_call: TRBJ2-5; v_call: TRBV12-3/TRBV12-4; cdr3_aa: ASSLGGRAGNQETQY
j_call: TRBJ2-7; v_call: TRBV12-3/TRBV12-4; cdr3_aa: ASSGQGLSYEQY
j_call: TRBJ2-2; v_call: TRBV20-1; cdr3_aa: SARDPNRGDTGELF
j_call: TRBJ1-1; v_call: TRBV15; cdr3_aa: ATSRDISLSRNTEAF
j_call: TRBJ2-7; v_call: TRBV25-1; cdr3_aa: ASCRPEGLGACEQY
j_call: TRBJ2-5; v_call: TRBV5-1; cdr3_aa: ASSWARSREETQY
j_call: TRBJ2-3; v_call: TRBV2; cdr3_aa: ASSDRWASGSTDTQY
j_call: TRBJ2-3; v_call: TRBV6-2/TRBV6-3; cdr3_aa: ASWGLAGALDTQY
j_call: TRBJ1-1; v_call: TRBV7-9; cdr3_aa: ASSSYNLRQGKATEAF
j_call: TRBJ2-1; v_call: TRBV4-1; cdr3_aa: ASSQDRGGSEQF
j_call: TRBJ1-1; v_call: TRBV6-5; cdr3_aa: ASSYYGGDTEAF
j_call: TRBJ2-1; v_call: TRBV19; cdr3_aa: ASSIGSHNEQF